This passage covers 32 T cell receptor beta chains from one sample sequenced in a study of metastatic and nonmetastatic thyroid tumors. TCRdb re-called clones via MiXCR from the PCR reads. The data show about 13,000 clones, 20% to 30% seen once. None of the patients had undergone any treatment ahead of thyroid surgery. The material sequenced was adjacent normal tissue. These receptor sequences come from a female donor with papillary thyroid cancer or a benign thyroid nodule (not recorded which). Some clones in this sample may be carry-over from other donors' samples.

The chain recombines TRBV2 with TRBJ2-7; TRBD2 agrees at 10 bases. The length of the CDR3 is 19 residues. Germline values: CDR1 SNHLY, CDR2 FYNNEI. The V segment lost 4 bases and the J segment 3 bases; nucleotides outside the gene matches: 18. The CDR3 bases are TGTGCCAGCAGTGTCCGGACTAGCGGCCAATTCTCCGGTTTCTACGAGCAGTACTTC. Translation: CASSVRTSGQFSGFYEQYF.

The rearrangement links TRBV19 to TRBJ2-6, with D perhaps given as TRBD1 or TRBD2 (5 bases each). V lost 9 bases and J 0 bases, leaving 12 bases between the germline ends. Germline V gene lookup returns CDR1 LNHDA and CDR2 SQIVND (reference sequence). The length of the CDR3 is 15 residues. CDR3 in DNA: TGTGCCAGCATCGGGGCAAACTCTGGGGCCAACGTCCTGACTTTC. Translated, it gives CASIGANSGANVLTF.

J is TRBJ2-3 and V is TRBV11-1, with D uncertain. The CDR3 consists of 15 residues. Germline values: CDR1 SGHAT, CDR2 FQDESV (reference sequence). Trimming left V 7 bases short and J 0 bases short, with 14 bases between. The CDR3 is CASISSYSSTDTQYF. The CDR3 DNA reads as TGTGCCAGCATCTCCTCGTACAGTAGCACAGATACGCAGTATTTT.

This clone occurred many times. This chain connects TRBV18 to TRBJ1-3, with a weak D call TRBD1 (5 bases). Germline loops: CDR1 KGHSH, CDR2 LQKENI. V was cut by 5 bases and J by 4 bases, with 15 bases left in between. There are 15 residues in the CDR3. The CDR3 DNA is TGTGCCAGCTCAGCGGGGACGGCCCAGGGAAACACCATATATTTT. Its protein is CASSAGTAQGNTIYF.

The V call is TRBV6-1, the J call TRBJ1-3; no reliable D call. V was clipped by 6 bases and J by 3 bases, with 12 bases between them. The germline V gene encodes CDR1 MNHNS and CDR2 SASEGT. CDR3 length equals 14 residues. The CDR3 DNA sequence: TGTGCCAGCAGGCTAAAAACGTTTGGAAACACCATATATTTT. Residues: CASRLKTFGNTIYF.

By its share, this clone is medium-sized (0.01 to 0.1%). The J gene is TRBJ1-2, the V gene TRBV30, with 9 bases that match TRBD1. V was clipped by 7 bases and J by 6 bases; unmatched bases: 6. Germline loops: CDR1 GTSNPN, CDR2 SVGIG (reference sequence). The CDR3 totals 12 residues. CDR3 amino acids: CAFDRDRDGYTF. The CDR3 nucleotides read TGTGCCTTCGACAGGGACAGGGATGGCTACACCTTC.

The chain joins TRBV6-6 to TRBJ2-7, with 9 nucleotides matching TRBD1. The CDR3 spans 16 residues. The V gene's germline CDR1 is MNHNY and CDR2 SVGAGI (reference sequence). V shed 0 bases, J shed 4 bases, and the junction held 7 bases outside the gene matches. The CDR3 here is CASSYSSGTGSYEQYF. CDR3 nucleotides: TGTGCCAGCAGTTACTCATCCGGGACAGGGTCATACGAGCAGTACTTC.

For this clone: The conserved phenylalanine or tryptophan is not found at the CDR3 terminus, so this likely reflects a read error. No DNA is shown, since the ends of the CDR3 on it are uncertain; the CDR3 is the one TCRdb lists. V is TRBV5-1 and J is TRBJ1-2. Germline values: CDR1 SGHRS, CDR2 YFSETQ. The CDR3 region is 15 residues in length, termini included. The CDR3 loop is CTSSLQESSRRGYNL.

This clone was detected only a few times. A much larger clone differs from this one at a single base, so this may be a read error. The chain uses TRBV5-1 and TRBJ2-3; TRBD2 matches at 7 bases. Germline assignment: CDR1 SGHRS and CDR2 YFSETQ. CDR3 size: 14 residues. The CDR3 protein is CAGSPYGAGDTQYF. CDR3 coding DNA: TGCGCCGGCAGCCCGTACGGAGCGGGGGATACGCAGTATTTT. The complete variable domain, with remaining parts taken from reference TRBV5-1 and TRBJ2-3, reads KAGVTQTPRYLIKTRGQQVTLSCSPISGHRSVSWYQQTPGQGLQFLFEYFSETQRNKGNFPGRFSGRQFSNSRSEMNVSTLELGDSALYLCAGSPYGAGDTQYFGPGTRLTVL.

This clone was recorded at least ten times. This chain links TRBV7-9 with TRBJ1-5; no clear D gene. This CDR3 spans 19 amino acids. The germline gives CDR1 SEHNR, CDR2 FQNEAQ (reference sequence). The V end was cut by 1 base, the J end by 6 bases, with 25 bases between. This CDR3 reads CASSLDRQEGWWDSQPQHF. CDR3 DNA sequence: TGTGCCAGCAGCTTAGACCGCCAGGAGGGATGGTGGGATAGTCAGCCCCAGCATTTT.

This rearrangement joins TRBV6-2 or TRBV6-3 to TRBJ1-1; D ambiguous. Germline CDR1 is MNHEY and CDR2 is SVGEGT. The ends were cut back, 7 bases at V and 6 bases at J, with 12 bases in the middle. CDR3 size: 12 residues. For the CDR3, the DNA is TGTGCCAGCACGGGGTTTCCGTCTGAAGCTTTCTTT. Translation: CASTGFPSEAFF.

V and J are TRBV11-2 and TRBJ2-2, with D possibly matching TRBD2 (5 bases). This CDR3 spans 16 amino acids. Germline V gives CDR1 SGHAT, CDR2 FQNNGV. V lost 4 bases to trimming and J lost 2 bases, with 14 bases between them. CDR3 sequence (DNA): TGTGCCAGCAGCTCATACGAGGGTTTTAACACCGGGGAGCTGTTTTTT. It is translated as CASSSYEGFNTGELFF.

This clone is judged medium-sized. The rearrangement links TRBV20-1 to TRBJ2-1; no reliable D call. The ends were cut back, 3 bases at V and 4 bases at J, with 16 bases in the middle. This CDR3 region has 15 residues. Germline V gene data show CDR1 as DFQATT and CDR2 as SNEGSKA (reference sequence). The CDR3 loop reads CSASIEPRGYNEQFF. In DNA form, the CDR3 reads TGCAGTGCTAGTATTGAACCCCGAGGATACAATGAGCAGTTCTTC.

V usage is TRBV5-5 and J usage is TRBJ1-4; D uncertain. This CDR3 has 14 residues. CDR1 is SGHKS, CDR2 YYEKEE, per germline (reference sequence). V gave up 2 bases and J gave up 6 bases, with 11 bases separating them. The CDR3 here is CASSFGRRYEKLFF. CDR3 nucleotides: TGTGCCAGCAGCTTCGGGAGGCGATATGAAAAACTGTTTTTT. Full variable domain (rest looked up from reference TRBV5-5 and TRBJ1-4): DAGVTQSPTHLIKTRGQQVTLRCSPISGHKSVSWYQQVLGQGPQFIFQYYEKEERGRGNFPDRFSARQFPNYSSELNVNALLLGDSALYLCASSFGRRYEKLFFGSGTQLSVL.

This clone has a handful of counts. This chain connects TRBV24-1 to TRBJ1-2; D is unresolved. The V and J ends lost 5 bases and 8 bases respectively, with 11 bases between them. This CDR3 comprises 12 residues. CDR1 KGHDR and CDR2 SFDVKD come from the germline V gene. CDR3 residues: CATSAPQEGYTF. CDR3 bases: TGTGCCACCAGTGCCCCCCAGGAAGGCTACACCTTC.

Regarding this clone: The conserved phenylalanine or tryptophan normally closing the CDR3 is absent here, so this likely arose from a read error. Distinct nucleotide sequences in the sample also encode this CDR3. The chain links TRBV4-1 to TRBJ1-6; no firm D call. This CDR3 spans 16 amino acids. Germline V gene lookup returns CDR1 MGHRA and CDR2 YSYEKL. V dropped 0 bases and J dropped 9 bases, with 15 bases sitting between them. The CDR3 sequence is CASSQEGGGTASPLHS. The CDR3 DNA reads as TGCGCCAGCAGCCAAGAAGGCGGAGGTACTGCTTCACCCCTCCACTCT.

This chain joins TRBV27 and TRBJ2-1, with D tentatively TRBD1 (6 bases). This CDR3 is 20 amino acids long. Trimming stripped 2 bases from V and 0 bases from J, with 23 bases between. Germline CDR1 reads MNHEY; CDR2 reads SMNVEV (reference sequence). The CDR3 loop reads CASSLNAPQGPPSSYNEQFF. The CDR3 bases are TGTGCCAGCAGTTTAAACGCCCCCCAGGGGCCTCCAAGCTCCTACAATGAGCAGTTCTTC.

The DNA for the CDR3 is TGCAGTGCTAGAACCAGGGGGAACACTGAAGCTTTCTTT. The encoded protein is CSARTRGNTEAFF. The rearrangement links TRBV20-1 to TRBJ1-1, with D possibly being TRBD1 (6 bases). Looked up from germline, CDR1 is DFQATT and CDR2 is SNEGSKA (reference sequence). The V gene lost 2 bases and the J gene lost 1 base, with 8 bases spanning the gap. The CDR3 contains 13 residues.

With respect to this clone: The junction shows a germline mismatch at one end, possibly a read error. This chain's CDR3 is CSAMSNREGGYTF. In DNA, the CDR3 is TGCAGTGCTATGAGCAACAGGGAGGGTGGCTACACATTC. The chain carries TRBV20-1 and TRBJ1-2, with a weak D call TRBD1 (6 bases). CDR1 DFQATT and CDR2 SNEGSKA come from the germline V gene (reference sequence). The CDR3 is made up of 13 amino acids.

The rearrangement joins TRBV7-3 to TRBJ1-1; D is ambiguous. Germline values: CDR1 SGHTA, CDR2 FQGTGA. V was pared by 1 base and J by 8 bases, with 11 bases between. This CDR3 has 13 amino acids. The CDR3 sequence: CASSLSMESEAFF. CDR3 sequence (DNA): TGTGCCAGCAGCTTAAGTATGGAAAGCGAAGCTTTCTTT.

The chain couples TRBV2 to TRBJ2-7; D remains unclear. This CDR3 has 11 residues. CDR1 and CDR2 from the germline V gene are SNHLY and FYNNEI. V was shortened by 4 bases and J by 7 bases, with 8 bases between the two germline ends. CDR3 sequence reads: CASSGRIEQYF. For the CDR3, the DNA is TGTGCCAGCAGTGGGCGAATAGAGCAGTACTTC. The whole variable domain, filled in from reference TRBV2 and TRBJ2-7, reads EPEVTQTPSHQVTQMGQEVILRCVPISNHLYFYWYRQILGQKVEFLVSFYNNEISEKSEIFDDQFSVERPDGSNFTLKIRSTKLEDSAMYFCASSGRIEQYFGPGTRLTVT.

Sample share makes this clone medium-sized. The CDR3 loop reads CASSSRVAWANEQFF. CDR3 nucleotides: TGTGCCAGTAGTTCTCGGGTAGCTTGGGCCAATGAGCAGTTCTTC. The rearrangement joins TRBV19 to TRBJ2-1; D is unresolved. The CDR3 covers 15 residues. Germline CDR1 and CDR2: LNHDA and SQIVND (reference sequence). The V end was cut by 5 bases, the J end by 6 bases, with 17 bases between.

The chain couples TRBV20-1 to TRBJ1-2, with TRBD1 matching 8 bases. Trimming took 6 bases from V and 6 from J; bases not matched to a gene: 12. The germline V gene encodes CDR1 DFQATT and CDR2 SNEGSKA (reference sequence). The CDR3 loop spans 14 amino acids. CDR3 loop: CSAPLRQGADGYTF. The CDR3 DNA reads as TGCAGTGCCCCGTTAAGGCAGGGGGCTGATGGCTACACCTTC.

The chain joins TRBV20-1 to TRBJ2-2; TRBD2 agrees at 12 bases. From germline, CDR1 is DFQATT and CDR2 SNEGSKA (reference sequence). This CDR3 contains 17 residues. V was pared by 0 bases and J by 7 bases, with 9 bases of the junction left unmatched. CDR3 bases: TGCAGTGCTAGAGATCATCGGGCTAGCGGGAGGGTCGGGGAGCTGTTTTTT. Translation gives CSARDHRASGRVGELFF.

For this clone: The junction departs from the called germline gene at one end, perhaps through a read error. The rearrangement links TRBV6-1 to TRBJ1-3; 7 positions agree with TRBD1. This CDR3 comprises 12 residues. Germline V CDR1 and CDR2: MNHNS, SASEGT. CDR3 sequence: CASSERETGIVF. CDR3 DNA: TGTGCCAGCAGTGAGAGAGAGACAGGGATCGTTTTT.

This sequence joins TRBV12-3 or TRBV12-4 and TRBJ2-3; 8 bases agree with TRBD2. After removal of 5 bases from V and 4 bases from J, the junction contained 11 bases not matched to a gene. This CDR3 is built from 16 residues. The CDR3 DNA reads as TGTGCCAGCAGTCTCCAGTCGGGAGGGGTGGCAGATACGCAGTATTTT. It encodes CASSLQSGGVADTQYF.

The chain carries TRBV11-2 and TRBJ2-1; TRBD2 matches 11 bases. The germline V gene encodes CDR1 SGHAT and CDR2 FQNNGV. Trimming cost V 7 bases and J 1 base; bases outside gene matches: 15. The CDR3 contains 19 residues. The CDR3, as DNA: TGTGCCAGCAAACCAGGGGGACTAGCGGAAGTTTTTTCCTACAATGAGCAGTTCTTC. Its protein product is CASKPGGLAEVFSYNEQFF.

The chain uses TRBV11-3 and TRBJ2-7; 7 positions agree with TRBD2. The germline gives CDR1 SGHNT, CDR2 YENEEA. This CDR3 comprises 15 residues. The trim removed 5 bases at V and 0 bases at J, leaving 7 bases unmatched. The chain's CDR3 is CASSPQLARSYEQYF. Written as DNA, the CDR3 is TGTGCCAGCAGCCCTCAACTAGCGCGCTCCTACGAGCAGTACTTC.

This clone has more than one count but fewer than ten. J is TRBJ2-1 and V is TRBV27; 7 positions agree with TRBD1. V dropped 6 bases and J dropped 9; count of bases not matched to a gene: 14. Germline V CDR1 and CDR2: MNHEY, SMNVEV (reference sequence). This CDR3 region has 15 residues. CDR3 in amino acids: CASSASGTVAGEQFF. In DNA form, the CDR3 reads TGTGCCAGCAGCGCAAGTGGGACAGTGGCGGGTGAGCAGTTCTTC.

V and J are TRBV11-2 and TRBJ2-7; 8 nucleotides line up with TRBD1. J was trimmed by 4 bases and V by 1 base; bases with no gene match: 3. The germline V gene has CDR1 SGHAT and CDR2 FQNNGV. This CDR3 has 14 amino acids. The CDR3 reads CASSLGQGAYEQYF. CDR3 sequence (DNA): TGTGCCAGCAGCTTAGGCCAGGGGGCATACGAGCAGTACTTC.

This clone was counted a few times. The gene calls are TRBV6-1 and TRBJ2-2, with D perhaps TRBD2 (7 bases). V dropped 10 bases and J dropped 4 bases, with 13 bases sitting between them. The germline V gene has CDR1 MNHNS and CDR2 SASEGT. This CDR3 spans 13 amino acids. CDR3 residues: CAKPGGRTGELFF. Here the CDR3 DNA reads TGTGCCAAACCGGGGGGCCGCACCGGGGAGCTGTTTTTT.

This clone was picked up a small number of times. This chain connects TRBV28 to TRBJ2-7, with a weak D call TRBD2 (6 bases). This CDR3 spans 14 amino acids. CDR1 and CDR2 (germline): MDHEN, SYDVKM. Between the trimmed V and J ends, which lost 6 bases and 2 bases, there was a span of 14 bases. CDR3 sequence (DNA): TGTGCCAGCAGACCGCTTTCGGGGGCCTACGAGCAGTACTTC. It is translated as CASRPLSGAYEQYF.